These 5 T cell receptor beta chains share one sample of origin, sequenced in a study of T cell changes during pregnancy in multiple sclerosis. The protocol was immunoSEQ multiplex PCR, while the TCRdb copy is restricted to in-frame clones and leaves out a portion. Altogether about 58,000 clones are present, about 90% being singletons, with the ten largest covering 0.4% to 0.55%. Material: CD4+ T cells from peripheral blood mononuclear cells, obtained after pregnancy. All receptors derive from a female donor in good health, enrolled as a control in a pregnancy study.

CDR3 in DNA: TGTGCCAGCAGTTACTCGCGGACTAACTATGGCTACACCTTC. Protein product: CASSYSRTNYGYTF. The rearrangement links TRBV6-5 to TRBJ1-2; D gene uncertain. The CDR3 is 14 residues long. Trimming removed 0 bases from V and 0 bases from J, with 5 bases in between. From germline, CDR1 is MNHEY and CDR2 SVGAGI.

The chain recombines TRBV19 with TRBJ2-1; D not certain. Trimming removed 7 bases at V and 4 bases at J, with 11 bases between. The CDR3 consists of 13 residues. Germline values: CDR1 LNHDA, CDR2 SQIVND (reference sequence). The CDR3 spells CASTTAVYNEQFF. The CDR3 region has the DNA TGTGCCAGTACCACAGCCGTTTACAATGAGCAGTTCTTC.

The chain has TRBV19 and TRBJ2-7; TRBD1 is a possible D gene (6 bases). The CDR3 is 14 residues long. Germline CDR1 and CDR2: LNHDA and SQIVND (reference sequence). The germline V and J ends were trimmed by 5 bases and 0 bases, with 11 bases remaining between them. CDR3 region: CASSSQGLSYEQYF. The CDR3 coding sequence is TGTGCCAGTAGTTCACAGGGCCTCTCCTACGAGCAGTACTTC.

The chain recombines TRBV9 with TRBJ2-3; D may be TRBD1 (5 bases). V lost 4 bases and J lost 0, with 15 bases in between. The CDR3 loop spans 16 amino acids. Germline CDR1 SGDLS, CDR2 YYNGEE. The CDR3 DNA reads TGTGCCAGCAGCACCTTGCAGGGTGTAAGCACAGATACGCAGTATTTT. Translation: CASSTLQGVSTDTQYF.

This sequence joins TRBV14 and TRBJ2-7; 7 nucleotides align to TRBD1. Germline V gives CDR1 SGHDN, CDR2 FVKESK. Trimming at V came to 2 bases and at J to 0 bases, leaving 4 bases not matched to a gene. The CDR3 runs to 15 residues. In DNA, the CDR3 is TGTGCCAGCAGCCAACAGACAGGGCCCTCCTACGAGCAGTACTTC. It codes for CASSQQTGPSYEQYF.